Listed below are T cell receptor beta chains from one sample, sequenced in a study of T cell responses to AZD1222 COVID-19 vaccine. Assay used: immunoSEQ multiplex PCR; TCRdb lists only in-frame clones, some missing. The sample has roughly 80,000 clones, roughly 88% seen once. Material: peripheral blood, obtained 28 days after the second AZD1222 dose. These receptors originate from an adult who received the AZD1222 COVID-19 vaccine. CDR3s include the opening cysteine and the closing phenylalanine or tryptophan. Each record gives: V gene, D gene, J gene, clone size, CDR3 DNA, CDR3 protein. D genes are given only for firm matches. Clone size is stated in some rows and not others, as once, few, many or a class when expanded.

TRBV30	-	TRBJ2-5	-	TGTGCCTGGAGTGTACCAGGGGCGGGTGAGACCCAGTACTTC	CAWSVPGAGETQYF
TRBV28	-	TRBJ2-7	-	TGTGCCAGCAGTTTAATCACGTCGGGGCAGTACTTC	CASSLITSGQYF
TRBV30	TRBD2	TRBJ2-1	-	TGTGCCGGCTTTGGCGGGAGCTCCTACAATGAGCAGTTCTTC	CAGFGGSSYNEQFF
TRBV6-5	-	TRBJ1-2	-	TGTGCCAGCAGTTACTCGAGGTCAGGTGGCTATGGCTACACCTTC	CASSYSRSGGYGYTF
TRBV6-5	-	TRBJ2-7	-	TGTGCCAGCACCCACCCCGGGACCTCGTACGAGCAGTACTTC	CASTHPGTSYEQYF
TRBV19	-	TRBJ2-3	-	TGTGCCAGTAGAGGGACACCCCGGGCGGATACGCAGTATTTT	CASRGTPRADTQYF
TRBV7-6	TRBD1	TRBJ1-4	-	TGTGCCAGCAGCTTATCCGCAGGGGGTAATGAAAAACTGTTTTTT	CASSLSAGGNEKLFF
TRBV9	-	TRBJ1-6	-	TGTGCCAGCAGCCCCCTGAAGAGCAGCTCCTATAATTCACCCCTCCACTTT	CASSPLKSSSYNSPLHF
TRBV30	TRBD1	TRBJ1-5	once	TGTGCCTGGAGACCAGGGGGCAGCCGGGATCAGCCCCAGCATTTT	CAWRPGGSRDQPQHF
TRBV20-1	-	TRBJ1-1	-	TGCAGTGCTACAGGGAACACTGAAGCTTTCTTT	CSATGNTEAFF
TRBV28	-	TRBJ1-2	-	TGTGCCAGCAGTTCCGGGACCGGTAGGCGCTATGGCTACACCTTC	CASSSGTGRRYGYTF
TRBV20-1	-	TRBJ1-1	-	TGCAGTGCTAGTACGAACCCCCCGCGCACTGAAGCTTTCTTT	CSASTNPPRTEAFF
TRBV9	-	TRBJ2-3	-	TGTGCCAGCAGCGTAGCAGTGGGGAGTACAGATACGCAGTATTTT	CASSVAVGSTDTQYF
TRBV7-2	TRBD2	TRBJ2-5	-	TGTGCCAGCAGCTTAGCGGGTAGCGGGGGGCAAGAGACCCAGTACTTC	CASSLAGSGGQETQYF
TRBV6-5	TRBD1	TRBJ1-2	-	TGTGCCAGCAGTTCCGGGACAGGGGCCCATGGCTACACCTTC	CASSSGTGAHGYTF